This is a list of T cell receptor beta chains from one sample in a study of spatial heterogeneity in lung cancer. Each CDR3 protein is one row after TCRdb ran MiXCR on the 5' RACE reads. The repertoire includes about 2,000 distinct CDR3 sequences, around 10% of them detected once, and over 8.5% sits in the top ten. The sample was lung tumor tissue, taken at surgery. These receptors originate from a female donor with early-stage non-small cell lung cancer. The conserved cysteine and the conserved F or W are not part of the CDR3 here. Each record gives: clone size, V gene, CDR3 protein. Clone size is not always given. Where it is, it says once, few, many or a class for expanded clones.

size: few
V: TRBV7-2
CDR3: VSSRTAGAQNSPLH

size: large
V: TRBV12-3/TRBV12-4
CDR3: ASSLGTGASGALNPDTQY

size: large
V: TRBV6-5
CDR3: ASSKHLGQGATNEKLF

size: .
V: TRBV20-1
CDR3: SARGLGLAGGPQRDTQY

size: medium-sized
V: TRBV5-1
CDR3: ASSPHLATNEKLF

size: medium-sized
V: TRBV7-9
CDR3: ASSTGLAGGETQY

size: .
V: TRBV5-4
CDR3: ASSLAHSSYNEQF

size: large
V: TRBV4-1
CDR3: ASSQGAIGGETQY

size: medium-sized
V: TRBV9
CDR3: ASSVGTLTYEQY

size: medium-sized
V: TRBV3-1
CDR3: ASSHRGGKLAYEQY

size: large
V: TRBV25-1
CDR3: ASSEYSFWSLH

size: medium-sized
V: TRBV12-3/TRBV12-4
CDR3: ASRIQGSNTGELF

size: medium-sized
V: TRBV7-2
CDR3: ASSLEGSYPYEQY

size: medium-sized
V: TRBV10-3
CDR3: AITSVAGTAPPQY

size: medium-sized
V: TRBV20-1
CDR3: SAPRGDTQY

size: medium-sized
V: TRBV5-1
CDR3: ASSLGQGEEKLF

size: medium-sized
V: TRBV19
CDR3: ASSSAQYNEKLF

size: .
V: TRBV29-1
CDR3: SVEKETQY

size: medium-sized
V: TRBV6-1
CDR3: ASSDYGQGVPRPQH

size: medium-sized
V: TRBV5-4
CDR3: ASSLDPGRPSGANVLT

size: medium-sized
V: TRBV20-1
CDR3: SALIGSYNEQF

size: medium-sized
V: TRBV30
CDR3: AWDRGSSGANVLT

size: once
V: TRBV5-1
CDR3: ASRAEGDTQY

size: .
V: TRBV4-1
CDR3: ASSWANSGELF

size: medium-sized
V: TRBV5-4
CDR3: ASSSPGGTGVEQY

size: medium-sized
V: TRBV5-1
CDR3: ASTPRGGPNYGYT

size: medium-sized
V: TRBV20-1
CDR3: SARRAGGYTDTQY

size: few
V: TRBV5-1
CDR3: ASSLASMNTQEAF

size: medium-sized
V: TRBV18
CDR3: ASSPPSGLEF

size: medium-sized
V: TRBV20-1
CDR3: SASTQETQY

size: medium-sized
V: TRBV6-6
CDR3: ASSPGRGGANVLT